One and the same sample provided the 9 T cell receptor beta chains below, sequenced in a study of T cells in Graves' hyperthyroidism and ophthalmopathy. Authors of the study amplified TCR beta CDR3 regions from RNA transcripts. Researchers ran a first-round RT-PCR on the TCR CDR3 using the HTBI primer set. TCRdb ran MiXCR on the multiplex PCR reads and lists one entry per CDR3 protein. The sample contains about 420,000 distinct CDR3 sequences, approximately 14% of which appear only once. Sequencing was carried out using blood. Receptors were obtained from a young woman with Graves' hyperthyroidism.

This clonotype was seen repeatedly, ten times or more. The chain joins TRBV5-1 to TRBJ2-7; 7 bases align to TRBD2. The CDR3 is 14 residues long. Unmatched junction bases numbered 7, after V lost 2 bases and J lost 5 bases. The germline V gene has CDR1 SGHRS and CDR2 YFSETQ. The CDR3 is CASSFEGGPHEQYF. CDR3 bases: TGCGCCAGCAGCTTTGAGGGAGGGCCCCACGAGCAGTACTTC.

This clonotype has at least ten counts. The chain is built from TRBV7-8 and TRBJ2-5; either TRBD1 or TRBD2 may supply D (5 bases each). Trimming pared 4 bases from V and 2 bases from J, leaving 14 bases between. Germline CDR1 SGHVS, CDR2 FQNEAQ. The CDR3 has 15 amino acids. CDR3 bases: TGTGCCAGCAGCTCCCCCGGGACGGAACAAGAGACCCAGTACTTC. This codes for CASSSPGTEQETQYF. The variable domain in full, with the rest retrieved from reference TRBV7-8 and TRBJ2-5, is GAGVSQSPRYKVAKRGQDVALRCDPISGHVSLFWYQQALGQGPEFLTYFQNEAQLDKSGLPSDRFFAERPEGSVSTLKIQRTQQEDSAVYLCASSSPGTEQETQYFGPGTRLLVL.

This clonotype was seen repeatedly, ten times or more. The chain recombines TRBV7-9 with TRBJ1-2; D is perhaps TRBD1 (5 bases). The CDR3 is 13 residues long. Germline V gene data show CDR1 as SEHNR and CDR2 as FQNEAQ (reference sequence). Trimming took 5 bases from V and 6 from J, leaving 13 bases between them. The CDR3 region has the DNA TGTGCCAGCAGCCCGGGGACTGATCATGGCTACACCTTC. It codes for CASSPGTDHGYTF.

This clonotype was recorded many times. The chain uses TRBV5-1 and TRBJ2-1; possible D gene TRBD2, 6 bases. Trimming stripped 4 bases from V and 3 bases from J, with 20 bases between. The CDR3 covers 17 residues. CDR1 and CDR2 (germline): SGHRS, YFSETQ. This CDR3 is CASSLGRGFGDYNEQFF. The CDR3 nucleotides read TGCGCCAGCAGCCTAGGACGGGGGTTTGGGGACTACAATGAGCAGTTCTTC.

This clonotype was seen at least ten times. The genes are TRBV20-1 and TRBJ2-3, with 9 positions matching TRBD1. V gave up 5 bases and J gave up 1 base; unmatched junction bases: 4. The CDR3 loop spans 14 amino acids. Looked up from germline, CDR1 is DFQATT and CDR2 is SNEGSKA (reference sequence). CDR3 DNA: TGCAGTGCTCAAACAGGGGGCGGCACAGATACGCAGTATTTT. Protein: CSAQTGGGTDTQYF.

At least ten counts were recorded for this clonotype. CDR3 bases: TGTGCCAGCAGCCCGCGGGAGACCACAGATACGCAGTATTTT. Protein: CASSPRETTDTQYF. The rearrangement joins TRBV7-8 to TRBJ2-3, with TRBD2 identical over 7 bases. Germline CDR1 reads SGHVS; CDR2 reads FQNEAQ. After removal of 5 bases from V and 2 bases from J, the junction contained 4 bases not matched to a gene. The length of the CDR3 is 14 residues.

This clonotype has just a few counts. The J gene is TRBJ2-7, the V gene TRBV6-1, with D unclear. The V end lost 2 bases, the J end lost 8 bases, and 16 bases lay between the germline ends. The CDR3 is 14 amino acids. Germline V gives CDR1 MNHNS, CDR2 SASEGT. Here the CDR3 reads CASSERPLGWKQYF. The CDR3 bases are TGTGCCAGCAGTGAAAGGCCCCTAGGGTGGAAGCAGTACTTC.

The table lists this clonotype with a few counts. The chain joins TRBV19 to TRBJ2-7; 10 nucleotides align to TRBD1. CDR3 length: 15 amino acids. The V gene end was trimmed by 0 bases and the J gene end by 4 bases; junction bases not matched to a gene: 3. Germline CDR1 LNHDA, CDR2 SQIVND (reference sequence). This CDR3 is CASSIEGQGQYEQYF. The CDR3 coding sequence is TGTGCCAGTAGTATAGAGGGACAGGGGCAGTACGAGCAGTACTTC.

This clonotype was seen many times. The chain is built from TRBV6-1 and TRBJ2-1; perhaps TRBD1 as D (5 bases). Germline V lookup: CDR1 MNHNS, CDR2 SASEGT. This CDR3 has 13 amino acids. V was clipped by 7 bases and J by 2 bases, with 9 bases between them. The CDR3 protein is CASNTGPYNEQFF. In DNA form, the CDR3 reads TGTGCCAGCAATACAGGTCCCTACAATGAGCAGTTCTTC.